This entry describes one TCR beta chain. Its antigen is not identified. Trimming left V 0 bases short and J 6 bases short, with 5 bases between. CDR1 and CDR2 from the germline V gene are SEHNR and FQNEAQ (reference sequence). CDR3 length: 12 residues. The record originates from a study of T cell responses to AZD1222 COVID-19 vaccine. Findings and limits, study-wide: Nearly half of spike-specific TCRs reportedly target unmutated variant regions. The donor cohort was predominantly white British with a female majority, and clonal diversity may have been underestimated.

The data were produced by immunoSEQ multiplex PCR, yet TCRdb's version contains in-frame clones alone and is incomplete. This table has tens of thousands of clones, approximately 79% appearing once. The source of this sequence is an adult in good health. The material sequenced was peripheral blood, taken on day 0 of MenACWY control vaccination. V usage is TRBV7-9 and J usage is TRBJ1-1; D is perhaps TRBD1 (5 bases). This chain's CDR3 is CASSLAGAEAFF. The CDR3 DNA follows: TGTGCCAGCAGCTTAGCGGGGGCTGAAGCTTTCTTT.